A selection of T cell receptor beta chains follows, all from one sample in a study of blood T cells in healthy people across ages. Each CDR3 protein gets one entry after TCRdb re-called the 5' RACE reads with MiXCR. The data hold 780,000 or so distinct CDR3 sequences, with roughly 25% observed a single time. This sample was shared with a second study, whose subject was T cells of mothers and their children.

The sequenced material came from blood. All receptors derive from a boy younger than 18 in good health. CDR3s leave out the opening cysteine and the closing phenylalanine or tryptophan. The order of the fields is CDR3 protein, clone size, J gene, V gene. Clone size is stated in some rows and not others, as once, few, many or a class when expanded.

CDR3aa: SAARTGTNTGELF
abundance: few
j_gene: TRBJ2-2
v_gene: TRBV20-1

CDR3aa: AICQGRQGDDEQF
abundance: once
j_gene: TRBJ2-1
v_gene: TRBV6-2/TRBV6-3

CDR3aa: ASSLSGQYSSYEQY
abundance: .
j_gene: TRBJ2-7
v_gene: TRBV27

CDR3aa: ASSSVALAKNIRY
abundance: few
j_gene: TRBJ2-4
v_gene: TRBV6-6

CDR3aa: ASSLNRVNEQF
abundance: .
j_gene: TRBJ2-1
v_gene: TRBV7-2

CDR3aa: ASSEALSGRGTDTQY
abundance: .
j_gene: TRBJ2-3
v_gene: TRBV2

CDR3aa: ASMSRAEKLF
abundance: few
j_gene: TRBJ1-4
v_gene: TRBV2

CDR3aa: SVVTSGIEQF
abundance: few
j_gene: TRBJ2-1
v_gene: TRBV29-1

CDR3aa: AGSLGLENTGELF
abundance: few
j_gene: TRBJ2-2
v_gene: TRBV3-1

CDR3aa: ASPVGPGAYEQY
abundance: few
j_gene: TRBJ2-7
v_gene: TRBV12-2

CDR3aa: ASSESEGPWETQY
abundance: few
j_gene: TRBJ2-5
v_gene: TRBV25-1